This T cell receptor (beta chain) was found in a study of PD-L1 blockade in urothelial cancer. On the study more broadly: About 90% of the 29 patients comprised males who had bladder-origin urothelial cancer. Once treatment had started, blood was analyzed at 3 weeks (second dose) and again at 6 weeks. A median blood sample held 141,255 T cells and about 78,000 unique TCRs.

The table came from immunoSEQ multiplex PCR; TCRdb's copy has only in-frame clones and leaves some out. Of about 91,000 clones in the sample, approximately 90% were seen once. Study conclusions and caveats: Tumor-associated blood clones were expanded more by durable-benefit patients at 3 weeks.

CDR1 and CDR2 from the germline V gene are LGHNA and YNFKEQ. The trim removed 0 bases at V and 4 bases at J, leaving 6 bases unmatched. The CDR3 has 15 amino acids. In this sample, this clone turned up a few times. Its antigen remains unknown. This receptor was identified in a man in his 60s with urothelial cancer. This material consisted of PBMCs, taken around atezolizumab (anti-PD-L1) treatment. This sequence joins TRBV4-2 and TRBJ2-7; TRBD2 matches 7 bases. This CDR3 reads CASSQDGGSTYEQYF. The CDR3 DNA reads TGTGCCAGCAGCCAAGATGGCGGGAGTACGTACGAGCAGTACTTC.